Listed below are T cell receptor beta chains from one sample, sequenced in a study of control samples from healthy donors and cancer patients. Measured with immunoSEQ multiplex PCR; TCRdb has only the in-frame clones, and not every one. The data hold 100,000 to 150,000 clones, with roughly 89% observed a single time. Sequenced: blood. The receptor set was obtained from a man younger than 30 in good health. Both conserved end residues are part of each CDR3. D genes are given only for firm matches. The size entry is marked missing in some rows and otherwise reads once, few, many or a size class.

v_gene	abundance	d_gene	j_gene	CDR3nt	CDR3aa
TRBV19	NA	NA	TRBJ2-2	TGTGCCAGTCAGGGGGGAGGAAGAAGCGGGGAGCTGTTTTTT	CASQGGGRSGELFF
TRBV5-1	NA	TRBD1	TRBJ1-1	TGCGCCAGCAGCTGGGACAGAAGGCCCCGGAGCGGCACTGAAGCTTTCTTT	CASSWDRRPRSGTEAFF
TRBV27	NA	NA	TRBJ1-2	TGTGCCAGCAGTTTATCGCGTGGGGGTAGTGATGGCTACACCTTC	CASSLSRGGSDGYTF
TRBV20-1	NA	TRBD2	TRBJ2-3	TGCAGTGCTAGTCTTTTAGCGGGGGGGCCGGGTGATACGCAGTATTTT	CSASLLAGGPGDTQYF
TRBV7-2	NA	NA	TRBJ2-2	TGTGCCAGCAGCTTAATGACCACCGGGGAGCTGTTTTTT	CASSLMTTGELFF
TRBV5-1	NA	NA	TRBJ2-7	TGCGCCAGCAGCTTGGATGCTAGCGACTACGAGCAGTACTTC	CASSLDASDYEQYF
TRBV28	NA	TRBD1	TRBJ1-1	TGTGCCAGCAGTGTATCGACAGGGGGAGGGTTGAACACTGAAGCTTTCTTT	CASSVSTGGGLNTEAFF
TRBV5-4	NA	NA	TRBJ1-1	TGTGCCAGCAGCTTGAACCACAGAAACACTGAAGCTTTCTTT	CASSLNHRNTEAFF
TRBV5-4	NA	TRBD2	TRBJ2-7	TGTGCCAGCAGCGCCGGGACTAGCGGGGGGGCGGCCCACGAGCAGTACTTC	CASSAGTSGGAAHEQYF
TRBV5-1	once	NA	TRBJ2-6	TGCGCCAGCAGCTACGACTCTGGGGCCAACGTCCTGACTTTC	CASSYDSGANVLTF
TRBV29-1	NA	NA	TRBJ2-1	TGCAGCGTTGGGGCTAGCAGCTACAATGAGCAGTTCTTC	CSVGASSYNEQFF
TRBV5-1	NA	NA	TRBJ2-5	TGCGCCAGCAGCACCGGGACCGAACGGGAGACCCAGTACTTC	CASSTGTERETQYF
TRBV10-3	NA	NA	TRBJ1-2	TGTGCCATCAGTGAGTCCCTGGGTTTTAACCCCAACTATGGCTACACCTTC	CAISESLGFNPNYGYTF
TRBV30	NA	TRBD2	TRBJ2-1	TGTGCCTTACCTCCCGGGACTAGCGGCGTGATCGGTAGTGAGCAGTTCTTC	CALPPGTSGVIGSEQFF
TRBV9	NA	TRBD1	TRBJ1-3	TGTGCCAGCAGTGAACACCCCGGACAGGCTGGAAACACCATATATTTT	CASSEHPGQAGNTIYF
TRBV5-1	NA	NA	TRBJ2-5	TGCGCCAGCAGCTCCCCGGGTCGCGAGACCCAGTACTTC	CASSSPGRETQYF
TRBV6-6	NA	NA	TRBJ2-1	TGTGCCAGCAGTTATGACAGCCCTCTCACGGGAGAGCAGTTCTTC	CASSYDSPLTGEQFF
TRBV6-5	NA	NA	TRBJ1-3	TGTGCCAGCAGTCTGACGGCCCTTTCTGGAAACACCATATATTTT	CASSLTALSGNTIYF
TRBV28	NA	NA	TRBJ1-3	TGTGCCAGCAGTTTACCGGGACGTCGCTCTGGAAACACCATATATTTT	CASSLPGRRSGNTIYF
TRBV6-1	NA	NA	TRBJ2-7	TGTGCCAGCAGTGAGGGGAACCCATACGAGCAGTACTTC	CASSEGNPYEQYF
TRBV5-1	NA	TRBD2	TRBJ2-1	TGCGCCAGCAGCCTGGGACTAGCGGGGGGGCCGTTGTACAATGAGCAGTTCTTC	CASSLGLAGGPLYNEQFF
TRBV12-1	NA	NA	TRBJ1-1	TGTGCCAGCAGCGTGGGACACGAGAACACTGAAGCTTTCTTT	CASSVGHENTEAFF
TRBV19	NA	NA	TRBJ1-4	TGTGCCAGTAGACCTCATGAACAGAATGAAAAACTGTTTTTT	CASRPHEQNEKLFF
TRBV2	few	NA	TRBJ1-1	TGTGCCAGCAGCCGCAACACTGAAGCTTTCTTT	CASSRNTEAFF